In its sample, the clone carrying this T cell receptor beta chain was seen a few times. Its cognate antigen is unknown. The data were obtained in a study of CD8+ T cells in alopecia areata. Study-level background: Patients given treatment had severity scored by the percentage of scalp area affected. Whole-study findings and limits: Numerous expanded lesional clones remained in scalp and blood during tofacitinib.

Germline CDR1 SNHLY, CDR2 FYNNEI. V lost 6 bases to trimming and J lost 10 bases; unmatched junction nucleotides: 13. This CDR3 spans 16 amino acids. RNA, once extracted, was reverse transcribed into cDNA for use as the sequencing template. Repertoires were generated with immunoSEQ multiplex PCR, while TCRdb's copy carries only in-frame clones and drops some. The table records 150,000 to 200,000 clones, about half of them present only once. Treatment of the sample: oral pan-JAK inhibitor, 5-10 mg twice daily. This material consisted of CD8+ T cells sorted from blood, taken around week 53, from a patient treated with tofacitinib. This TCR came from a human donor with alopecia areata. The V and J genes are TRBV2 and TRBJ1-6, with 9 bases identical to TRBD1. The CDR3, as DNA: TGTGCCAGCAGCGGCAGTACAGGGGGCGCGGAATCACCCCTCCACTTT. Translating gives CASSGSTGGAESPLHF.